The source of this T cell receptor beta chain is a study of OX40 agonist ivuxolimab in advanced cancers. For the wider study: The costimulatory receptor OX40 (CD134) was targeted by ivuxolimab, a fully human IgG2 agonistic monoclonal antibody. Intravenous ivuxolimab was administered to patients every 2 weeks at six dose levels: 0.01, 0.1, 0.3, 1.5, 3 and 10 mg/kg. Among the approximately 54 dose-escalation patients, some 20 had hepatocellular carcinoma, around 15 melanoma, 9 renal cell carcinoma and 9 head and neck cancer. The dose-escalation cohort was 82.7% male with a mean age of around 64 years, ranging from roughly 23 to 90. Prior anti-PD-1, anti-PD-L1 or anti-CTLA-4 therapy was permitted, and 35% to 40% of dose-escalation patients had received checkpoint inhibitors. Partial responses occurred in three dose-escalation patients, of whom one had hepatocellular carcinoma and two had cutaneous melanoma. The point of sequencing TCRbeta in the periphery was to test whether ivuxolimab changed TCR sequence diversity and drove clonal T-cell expansion. The paper reports the monotherapy dose-escalation portion (N of about 50 patients) of the phase I ivuxolimab trial.

In regard to this clone: Its binding antigen is unknown. No quality values exist for individual bases; no much larger clone is one base distant.

Taken from cysteine to phenylalanine, the CDR3 has 13 residues. Just the 39-base CDR3 DNA is kept, in frame starting at base 1. The germline V gene encodes CDR1 SQVTM and CDR2 ANQGSEA. The V and J ends are trimmed by 4 bases and 3 bases, leaving 13 bases between them. The paper as a whole reports these results and caveats: Partial responders in the 0.1-3.0 mg/kg groups had among the lowest normalized peripheral clonal expansion, especially among CD8+ T cells. After ivuxolimab, more expanded clones were found on average in CD8+ T cells than in CD4+ T cells. Low levels of normalized T-cell clonal expansion were also seen in some patients who did not respond. Antigen specificity was not determined for the clonally expanded peripheral T cells. At doses of 0.1 to 3.0 mg/kg, clonal expansion of both CD4+ and CD8+ T cells in blood was seen between baseline and week 6.

The trial excluded patients who had a history of autoimmune disease or were on systemic immunosuppression. Peripheral blood for TCR sequencing was drawn from every dose cohort at baseline, at cycle 4 day 1 and at cycle 7 day 1. The samples were drawn from a first-in-human, open-label, multicenter phase I dose-escalation trial of ivuxolimab. Adults with locally advanced or metastatic melanoma, renal cell, hepatocellular, or head and neck squamous cell carcinoma were enrolled in the trial. Before TCR sequencing, CD4+ and CD8+ T cells were separately sorted from peripheral blood. Genomic DNA was extracted from sorted cells for sequencing of the TCRbeta CDR3 region. The immunoSEQ Assay was used for sequencing of TCRbeta CDR3 regions. Sourced from immuneACCESS, this table was stored by TCRdb with only in-frame sequences that have V and J called. A share of the clones is absent; for the studies checked, an unresolved V gene accounts for under half, and the remainder has no known explanation. The sample table lists fewer than 65,000 clones, 80% of them with a count of one. The top ten hold 3.9% of the sample.

The chain uses TRBV29-1 and TRBJ2-7; the D gene assignment is ambiguous. The receptor was isolated from an adult with an advanced solid tumor such as melanoma, head and neck, liver or kidney cancer. This sample comprised CD4+ or CD8+ T cells sorted from blood, obtained in a trial of the OX40 agonist ivuxolimab. DNA sequence: TGCAGCGTTGTAACCCCTGGTGACTACGAGCAGTACTTC. Translated, this is CSVVTPGDYEQYF.